Listed here are 18 T cell receptor beta chains from one sample, sequenced in a study of molecular identifiers for immune sequencing clone quantification. One entry per CDR3 protein, called by TCRdb with MiXCR from the PCR reads. The sample lists more than 300,000 distinct CDR3 sequences, about 22% seen once, with approximately 0.8% in the top ten. Sequenced: naive CD8+ T cells from blood, with Jurkat cell RNA spiked in. Subset specified: FACS-sorted CD8+CD4-CCR7+CD45RA+ naive T cells. The origin of the receptors is a human donor in good health. Some libraries in this study had Jurkat cell RNA spiked in.

This clonotype was found many times. This sequence joins TRBV4-3 and TRBJ2-3, with 9 bases matching TRBD1. Germline V gene lookup returns CDR1 LGHNA and CDR2 YSLEER. This CDR3 has 15 residues. The trim removed 4 bases at V and 5 bases at J, leaving 7 bases unmatched. The CDR3 is CASSLGTGHRDTQYF. DNA of the CDR3: TGCGCCAGCAGCCTGGGGACAGGGCACCGAGATACGCAGTATTTT.

The sample holds many counts of this clonotype. The gene calls are TRBV28 and TRBJ1-5; maybe TRBD1 (5 bases). Per the germline V gene, CDR1 is MDHEN and CDR2 is SYDVKM. V was trimmed by 5 bases and J by 3 bases, leaving 14 bases between them. The CDR3 has 15 amino acids. Written as DNA, the CDR3 is TGTGCCAGCAGTCTCCCCCCAGGGATCAATCAGCCCCAGCATTTT. It specifies CASSLPPGINQPQHF.

This clonotype was seen at least ten times. This chain joins TRBV27 and TRBJ2-7, with 7 bases matching TRBD1. This CDR3 region has 15 residues. Germline-derived CDR1 and CDR2 are MNHEY and SMNVEV (reference sequence). The trim removed 0 bases at V and 7 bases at J, leaving 9 bases unmatched. CDR3 protein: CASSLSSAGGWEQYF. The CDR3 nucleotides are TGTGCCAGCAGTTTATCGAGTGCAGGGGGATGGGAGCAGTACTTC.

This clonotype showed up just a few times. The rearrangement uses TRBV7-3 and TRBJ2-7, with D perhaps matching TRBD2 (6 bases). Germline values: CDR1 SGHTA, CDR2 FQGTGA. The germline V and J ends were trimmed by 5 bases and 1 base, with 21 bases remaining between them. The CDR3 sequence is 17 residues long. The DNA of the CDR3 is TGTGCCAGCAGCCCCGGCGGGGATTACTCCTTTTCCTACGAGCAGTACTTC. This translates into CASSPGGDYSFSYEQYF.

Regarding this clonotype: One base away lies a much larger clone, so this may be a sequencing read error. The chain uses TRBV6-2 or TRBV6-3 and TRBJ2-7; D is undetermined. CDR1 and CDR2 (germline): MNHEY, SVGEGT. CDR3 length: 14 residues. The CDR3 here is CASSRVLVPDEQHF. CDR3 in DNA: TGTGCCAGCAGCCGGGTTCTCGTGCCTGACGAGCAGCACTTC.

This clonotype has at least ten counts. This rearrangement joins TRBV20-1 to TRBJ2-2; weak D call: TRBD2 (5 bases). This CDR3 has 16 amino acids. CDR1 is DFQATT, CDR2 SNEGSKA, per germline (reference sequence). The ends were cut back, 0 bases at V and 5 bases at J, with 16 bases in the middle. CDR3 DNA sequence: TGCAGTGCTAGAGATCGAACTAGAGTGGGAACCGGGGAGCTGTTTTTT. The encoded protein is CSARDRTRVGTGELFF.

This clonotype was picked up many times. This sequence joins TRBV9 and TRBJ1-5; D not certain. The CDR3 contains 15 residues. Germline CDR1 SGDLS, CDR2 YYNGEE. Trimming stripped 0 bases from V and 0 bases from J, with 7 bases between. The CDR3 is CASSVELVSNQPQHF. The CDR3, as DNA: TGTGCCAGCAGCGTAGAACTGGTTAGCAATCAGCCCCAGCATTTT.

In this sample, this clonotype turned up many times. The chain is built from TRBV13 and TRBJ2-3; D tentatively reads TRBD1 or TRBD2 (6 bases each). Trimming stripped 4 bases from V and 4 bases from J, with 18 bases between. The CDR3 has 16 amino acids. The germline CDR1 and CDR2 sequences are PRHDT and FYEKMQ (reference sequence). The CDR3: CASSWWEDRIPDTQYF. The CDR3, as DNA: TGTGCCAGCAGCTGGTGGGAGGACAGAATTCCAGATACGCAGTATTTT. Filled out from reference TRBV13 and TRBJ2-3, the complete variable domain reads AAGVIQSPRHLIKEKRETATLKCYPIPRHDTVYWYQQGPGQDPQFLISFYEKMQSDKGSIPDRFSAQQFSDYHSELNMSSLELGDSALYFCASSWWEDRIPDTQYFGPGTRLTVL.

This clonotype was counted ten times or more. This rearrangement joins TRBV29-1 to TRBJ2-3; possibly TRBD1 for D (6 bases). With 6 bases removed from V and 2 bases from J, the gap between germline ends came to 12 bases. This CDR3 spans 13 amino acids. CDR1 SQVTM and CDR2 ANQGSEA come from the germline V gene. CDR3 sequence reads: CSVLPGHTDTQYF. Here the CDR3 DNA reads TGCAGCGTGCTACCGGGACACACAGATACGCAGTATTTT.

Written as DNA, the CDR3 is TGCGCCAGCAGCCTAGAGGATGGTGGGCCCGGCACCGGGGAGCTGTTTTTT. It codes for CASSLEDGGPGTGELFF. This rearrangement joins TRBV4-3 to TRBJ2-2; D unclear. V lost 4 bases and J 4 bases, leaving 19 bases between the germline ends. The V gene's germline CDR1 is LGHNA and CDR2 YSLEER. This CDR3 has 17 residues.

There are many counts of this clonotype. V gene TRBV7-2 combines with J gene TRBJ2-1; 8 nucleotides align to TRBD2. CDR3 length: 14 amino acids. J gave up 9 bases and V 5 bases, and 9 bases lay outside the gene matches. Germline V gives CDR1 SGHTA, CDR2 FQGNSA. The CDR3 DNA follows: TGTGCCAGCAGCGGAGGACTAGCCGCGCTTGAGCAGTTCTTC. This translates into CASSGGLAALEQFF.

There are many counts of this clonotype. The chain combines TRBV6-5 with TRBJ1-2; D gene unclear. The CDR3 has 12 residues. Germline CDR1 is MNHEY and CDR2 is SVGAGI. The V gene lost 5 bases and the J gene lost 2 bases, with 6 bases spanning the gap. The CDR3 sequence: CASSPSNYGYTF. The CDR3 DNA reads as TGTGCCAGCAGTCCATCCAACTATGGCTACACCTTC.

This clonotype was recorded at least ten times. V gene TRBV23-1 combines with J gene TRBJ2-7, with D unclear. Being an ORF, TRBV23-1 has a function that is uncertain. The CDR3 sequence is 13 residues long. Between the trimmed V and J ends, which lost 0 bases and 6 bases, there was a span of 9 bases. Here the CDR3 reads CASSQSVPGEQYF. The DNA for the CDR3 is TGCGCCAGCAGTCAATCGGTTCCCGGCGAGCAGTACTTC.

For this clonotype: This sequence may be a read error, since a much larger clone differs from it by one base. The rearrangement joins TRBV4-3 to TRBJ1-5, with unresolved D. The CDR3 consists of 15 residues. With 4 bases removed from V and 9 bases from J, the gap between germline ends came to 19 bases. Germline V gene sequence: CDR1 LGHNA, CDR2 YSLEER. CDR3 nucleotide sequence: TGCGCCAGCAGCCGAGATGCCGTCAATGGTCGGCCCCAGCATTTT. It encodes CASSRDAVNGRPQHF.

This clonotype was observed at least ten times. The chain carries TRBV20-1 and TRBJ2-3, with 7 bases that match TRBD1. This CDR3 is 15 amino acids long. Germline lookup yields CDR1 DFQATT and CDR2 SNEGSKA (reference sequence). The ends lost 1 base at V and 1 base at J; junction bases unmatched: 5. CDR3 sequence (DNA): TGCAGTGCTAGAGGCGACAGGGAGCGCACAGATACGCAGTATTTT. It is translated as CSARGDRERTDTQYF.

Ten or more counts support this clonotype. The chain employs TRBV6-2 or TRBV6-3 and TRBJ1-1, with a weak D call TRBD1 (6 bases). Trimming removed 9 bases from V and 7 bases from J, with 15 bases in between. The CDR3 contains 12 residues. CDR1 is MNHEY and CDR2 is SVGEGT in the germline V gene. For the CDR3, the DNA is TGTGCCAGTGAACAGGGTACGGGTGAAGCTTTCTTT. This sequence encodes CASEQGTGEAFF.

This clonotype was seen once. CDR3 DNA sequence: TGCGCCAGCAGCCCATGGGGCAATGAGCAGTTCTTC. Translated, it gives CASSPWGNEQFF. The V gene is TRBV4-3, the J gene TRBJ2-1; D remains ambiguous. With 4 bases removed from V and 6 bases from J, the gap between germline ends came to 7 bases. CDR1 is LGHNA, CDR2 YSLEER, per germline. The CDR3 loop spans 12 amino acids.

This clonotype was recorded many times. The chain recombines TRBV7-6 with TRBJ2-3, with 9 bases that match TRBD1. The CDR3 is 15 amino acids. V trimming: 3 bases; J trimming: 3 bases; junction bases outside the gene matches: 4. CDR1 and CDR2 (germline): SGHVS, FNYEAQ. The CDR3 DNA sequence: TGTGCCAGCAGCTTCACAGGGGGCGCGACAGATACGCAGTATTTT. Translation: CASSFTGGATDTQYF.